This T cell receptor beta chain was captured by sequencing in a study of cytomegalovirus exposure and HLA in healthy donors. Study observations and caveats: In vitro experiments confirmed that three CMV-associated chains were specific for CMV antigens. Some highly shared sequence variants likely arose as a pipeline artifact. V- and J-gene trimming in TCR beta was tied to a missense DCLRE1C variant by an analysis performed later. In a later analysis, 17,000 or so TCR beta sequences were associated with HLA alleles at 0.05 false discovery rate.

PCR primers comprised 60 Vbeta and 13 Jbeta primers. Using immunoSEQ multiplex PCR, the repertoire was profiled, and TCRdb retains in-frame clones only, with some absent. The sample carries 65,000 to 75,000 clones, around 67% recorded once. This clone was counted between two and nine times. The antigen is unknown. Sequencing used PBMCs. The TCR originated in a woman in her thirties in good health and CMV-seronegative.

CDR3 in DNA: TGTGCCAGCAGCCAAGAGGGGCAGACCAATCAGCCCCAGCATTTT. Its translation is CASSQEGQTNQPQHF. The chain employs TRBV4-2 and TRBJ1-5; a possible D gene is TRBD1 (5 bases). The CDR3 has 15 residues. Trimming removed 0 bases from V and 3 bases from J, with 9 bases in between. CDR1 and CDR2 (germline): LGHNA, YNFKEQ.